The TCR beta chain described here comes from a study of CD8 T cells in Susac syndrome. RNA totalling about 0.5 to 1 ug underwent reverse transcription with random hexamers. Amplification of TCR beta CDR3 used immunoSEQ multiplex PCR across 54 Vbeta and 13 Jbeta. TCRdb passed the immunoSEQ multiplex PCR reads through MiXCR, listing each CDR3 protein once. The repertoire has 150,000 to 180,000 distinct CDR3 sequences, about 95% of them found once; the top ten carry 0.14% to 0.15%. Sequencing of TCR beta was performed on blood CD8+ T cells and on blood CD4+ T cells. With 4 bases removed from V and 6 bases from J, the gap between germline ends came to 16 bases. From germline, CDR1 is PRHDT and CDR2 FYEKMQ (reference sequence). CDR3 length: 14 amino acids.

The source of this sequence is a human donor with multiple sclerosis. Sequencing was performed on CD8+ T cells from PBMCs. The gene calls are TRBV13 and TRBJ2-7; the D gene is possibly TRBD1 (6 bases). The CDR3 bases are TGTGCCAGCAGCTCAACAGGGTCATGGAGCGAGCAGTACTTC. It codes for CASSSTGSWSEQYF.